This is a list of T cell receptor beta chains from one sample in a study of beta chain features in type 1 diabetes. Repertoires were generated with immunoSEQ multiplex PCR, while TCRdb's copy carries only in-frame clones and drops some. The table records about 360,000 clones, roughly 12% of them present only once. Sequencing used naive CD4+ T cells from blood. These receptors all come from a man between 18 and 35 years old in good health. Each CDR3 is given with its conserved first and last residue. Fields, in order: clone size, J gene, D gene, V gene, CDR3 DNA, CDR3 protein. The D gene is left open where the match is weak. Clone size is stated in some rows and not others, as once, few, many or a class when expanded.

clone_size: few
j_call: TRBJ1-1
d_call: TRBD1
v_call: TRBV29-1
cdr3_nt: TGCAGCGTTGAAGTCCCAGCGACAGGGGCCCTAAAAGCTTTCTTT
cdr3_aa: CSVEVPATGALKAFF

clone_size: .
j_call: TRBJ1-2
d_call: TRBD1
v_call: TRBV5-1
cdr3_nt: TGCGCCAGCAGCTCCCAGGGACAGGACTATGGCTACACCTTC
cdr3_aa: CASSSQGQDYGYTF

clone_size: few
j_call: TRBJ2-3
d_call: .
v_call: TRBV7-3
cdr3_nt: TGTGCCAGCAGCTTAACGCCTAGCGACACAGATACGCAGTATTTT
cdr3_aa: CASSLTPSDTDTQYF

clone_size: .
j_call: TRBJ1-5
d_call: .
v_call: TRBV28
cdr3_nt: TGTGCCAGCAGTTTGAGCAAAAGCAATCAGCCCCAGCATTTT
cdr3_aa: CASSLSKSNQPQHF

clone_size: .
j_call: TRBJ1-5
d_call: TRBD1
v_call: TRBV11-2
cdr3_nt: TGTGCCAGCAGCTCCCAGACAGGGGTGGGTCAGCCCCAGCATTTT
cdr3_aa: CASSSQTGVGQPQHF

clone_size: few
j_call: TRBJ2-7
d_call: .
v_call: TRBV27
cdr3_nt: TGTGCCAGCAGTACGTCAGGGTCGGGGCAGTACTTC
cdr3_aa: CASSTSGSGQYF

clone_size: few
j_call: TRBJ1-1
d_call: TRBD1
v_call: TRBV5-4
cdr3_nt: TGTGCCAGCAGTCCGGACAGGGGGTATGTAAACACTGAAGCTTTCTTT
cdr3_aa: CASSPDRGYVNTEAFF

clone_size: few
j_call: TRBJ2-7
d_call: .
v_call: TRBV4-2
cdr3_nt: TGTGCCAGCAGCCAAGATTTGGAGGGCACCTACGAGCAGTACTTC
cdr3_aa: CASSQDLEGTYEQYF

clone_size: .
j_call: TRBJ2-2
d_call: TRBD2
v_call: TRBV9
cdr3_nt: TGTGCCAGCAGCCCTGGGACTAGCGGGAGCCCCGGGGAGCTGTTTTTT
cdr3_aa: CASSPGTSGSPGELFF

clone_size: few
j_call: TRBJ2-7
d_call: TRBD2
v_call: TRBV30
cdr3_nt: TGTGCCTGCGGCGGGGCGGGAGCCTACGAGCAGTACTTC
cdr3_aa: CACGGAGAYEQYF

clone_size: few
j_call: TRBJ2-1
d_call: TRBD2
v_call: TRBV11-3
cdr3_nt: TGTGCCAGTAGCGGGAGCTCCTACAATGAGCAGTTCTTC
cdr3_aa: CASSGSSYNEQFF

clone_size: few
j_call: TRBJ2-7
d_call: .
v_call: TRBV30
cdr3_nt: TGTGCCCTCGAATTCAGGGGCGGCTACGAGCAGTACTTC
cdr3_aa: CALEFRGGYEQYF

clone_size: .
j_call: TRBJ1-1
d_call: TRBD1
v_call: TRBV30
cdr3_nt: TGTGCCTGGACCCGGACAGGGGTGAACACTGAAGCTTTCTTT
cdr3_aa: CAWTRTGVNTEAFF

clone_size: few
j_call: TRBJ1-1
d_call: TRBD1
v_call: TRBV6-5
cdr3_nt: TGTGCCAGCAGTTACTCGGGACAGGGGAACACTGAAGCTTTCTTT
cdr3_aa: CASSYSGQGNTEAFF

clone_size: few
j_call: TRBJ2-6
d_call: .
v_call: TRBV10-3
cdr3_nt: TGTGCCATCAATCCGAGGGATGGGGCCAACGTCCTGACTTTC
cdr3_aa: CAINPRDGANVLTF

clone_size: few
j_call: TRBJ1-1
d_call: TRBD1
v_call: TRBV5-4
cdr3_nt: TGTGCCAGCAGCGCCGGGACAGGGGTCTACACTGAAGCTTTCTTT
cdr3_aa: CASSAGTGVYTEAFF

clone_size: few
j_call: TRBJ2-1
d_call: .
v_call: TRBV19
cdr3_nt: TGTGCCAGTAGTATAGGAGAGGATGGGGAGCAGTTCTTC
cdr3_aa: CASSIGEDGEQFF

clone_size: few
j_call: TRBJ1-5
d_call: TRBD1
v_call: TRBV7-2
cdr3_nt: TGTGCCAGCAGCAATCCGGGACAGAGCTATAGCAATCAGCCCCAGCATTTT
cdr3_aa: CASSNPGQSYSNQPQHF

clone_size: .
j_call: TRBJ1-6
d_call: .
v_call: TRBV6-6
cdr3_nt: TGTGCCAGCAGTTACGGGCAGGGAGGTAATTCACCCCTCCACTTT
cdr3_aa: CASSYGQGGNSPLHF

clone_size: .
j_call: TRBJ2-7
d_call: .
v_call: TRBV5-4
cdr3_nt: TGTGCCAGCAGCCGTAGCGACGAGCAGTACTTC
cdr3_aa: CASSRSDEQYF

clone_size: once
j_call: TRBJ1-4
d_call: TRBD1
v_call: TRBV2
cdr3_nt: TGTGCCAGCAGTCAGGGGGTTCGGGAAAAACTGTTTTTT
cdr3_aa: CASSQGVREKLFF

clone_size: .
j_call: TRBJ2-4
d_call: .
v_call: TRBV6-6
cdr3_nt: TGTGCCAGCAGTTCTGGACAGCTCCTAGGGGGCATTCAGTACTTC
cdr3_aa: CASSSGQLLGGIQYF

clone_size: .
j_call: TRBJ2-1
d_call: TRBD2
v_call: TRBV9
cdr3_nt: TGTGCCAGCAGCGTACGAGTTGCAAGCGGGAGTTGGGGTGGCAATGAGCAGTTCTTC
cdr3_aa: CASSVRVASGSWGGNEQFF

clone_size: .
j_call: TRBJ2-7
d_call: TRBD1
v_call: TRBV6-6
cdr3_nt: TGTGCCAGCAGCCCGGACAGGGGCTACGAGCAGTACTTC
cdr3_aa: CASSPDRGYEQYF

clone_size: .
j_call: TRBJ1-5
d_call: .
v_call: TRBV7-8
cdr3_nt: TGTGCCAGCAGCCCGCGCAGGGTAGGAAATCAGCCCCAGCATTTT
cdr3_aa: CASSPRRVGNQPQHF

clone_size: few
j_call: TRBJ2-3
d_call: .
v_call: TRBV5-1
cdr3_nt: TGCGCCAGCAGCTTGGGTTCAGGGGTAGAAGATACGCAGTATTTT
cdr3_aa: CASSLGSGVEDTQYF

clone_size: few
j_call: TRBJ2-7
d_call: .
v_call: TRBV9
cdr3_nt: TGTGCCAGCAGCGTAGCGGAGAGTTCACGGACTTACGAGCAGTACTTC
cdr3_aa: CASSVAESSRTYEQYF

clone_size: few
j_call: TRBJ2-5
d_call: .
v_call: TRBV9
cdr3_nt: TGTGCCAGCAGCGTAGATCGAGGGTCTGGAGAGACCCAGTACTTC
cdr3_aa: CASSVDRGSGETQYF

clone_size: .
j_call: TRBJ2-7
d_call: .
v_call: TRBV10-3
cdr3_nt: TGTGCCATCAATCCGACAGGCTCCTACGAGCAGTACTTC
cdr3_aa: CAINPTGSYEQYF

clone_size: .
j_call: TRBJ2-3
d_call: TRBD2
v_call: TRBV7-9
cdr3_nt: TGTGCCAGCAGCTTAGGGAAGCGGGGGGGCACAGATACGCAGTATTTT
cdr3_aa: CASSLGKRGGTDTQYF

clone_size: .
j_call: TRBJ1-5
d_call: .
v_call: TRBV30
cdr3_nt: TGTGCCTGGAGTTCCGGACAAAACTATCAGCCCCAGCATTTT
cdr3_aa: CAWSSGQNYQPQHF

clone_size: .
j_call: TRBJ1-2
d_call: .
v_call: TRBV4-1
cdr3_nt: TGCGCCAGCAGCCAAGATCAGACAGTCAGAAGCGGCTACACCTTC
cdr3_aa: CASSQDQTVRSGYTF

clone_size: many
j_call: TRBJ2-7
d_call: .
v_call: TRBV29-1
cdr3_nt: TGCAGCATATCCGGGGGCTCCTACGAGCAGTACTTC
cdr3_aa: CSISGGSYEQYF

clone_size: .
j_call: TRBJ1-2
d_call: .
v_call: TRBV28
cdr3_nt: TGTGCCAGCATAAACGGGGGGGGAAACTATGGCTACACCTTC
cdr3_aa: CASINGGGNYGYTF

clone_size: .
j_call: TRBJ2-7
d_call: .
v_call: TRBV19
cdr3_nt: TGTGCCAGTAGTACTTCAGGGATCCGCGAGCAGTACTTC
cdr3_aa: CASSTSGIREQYF

clone_size: .
j_call: TRBJ2-5
d_call: TRBD1
v_call: TRBV4-1
cdr3_nt: TGCGCCAGCAGCCAAGTAGGGACAGGGGGCTGGGAGACCCAGTACTTC
cdr3_aa: CASSQVGTGGWETQYF

clone_size: .
j_call: TRBJ2-1
d_call: TRBD2
v_call: TRBV10-3
cdr3_nt: TGTGCCATCAGGGCGGGAGCGAGGGGCAATGAGCAGTTCTTC
cdr3_aa: CAIRAGARGNEQFF

clone_size: .
j_call: TRBJ2-7
d_call: .
v_call: TRBV28
cdr3_nt: TGTGCCAGCAGTTTAGGGCAGACCGAGCAGTACTTC
cdr3_aa: CASSLGQTEQYF

clone_size: .
j_call: TRBJ1-4
d_call: .
v_call: TRBV7-2
cdr3_nt: TGTGCCAGCAGCTTAGGGGGGCTTGGTGAAAAACTGTTTTTT
cdr3_aa: CASSLGGLGEKLFF

clone_size: .
j_call: TRBJ2-3
d_call: .
v_call: TRBV5-1
cdr3_nt: TGCGCCAGCACCCCTGAGGCAGTGTCTAGCACAGATACGCAGTATTTT
cdr3_aa: CASTPEAVSSTDTQYF

clone_size: .
j_call: TRBJ2-1
d_call: TRBD1
v_call: TRBV25-1
cdr3_nt: TGTGCCAGCAGTGATGGCAAGGGGACAGGCTCCTACAATGAGCAGTTCTTC
cdr3_aa: CASSDGKGTGSYNEQFF

clone_size: .
j_call: TRBJ2-3
d_call: TRBD1
v_call: TRBV10-3
cdr3_nt: TGTGCCATCCGAATGACAGGGGACACAGATACGCAGTATTTT
cdr3_aa: CAIRMTGDTDTQYF

clone_size: .
j_call: TRBJ2-1
d_call: .
v_call: TRBV6-5
cdr3_nt: TGTGCCAGCAGCCCCCCTAGGGGGATAGATGAGCAGTTCTTC
cdr3_aa: CASSPPRGIDEQFF

clone_size: few
j_call: TRBJ2-5
d_call: .
v_call: TRBV10-3
cdr3_nt: TGTGCCTCCTCTCCAGGGTCCCAAGAGACCCAGTACTTC
cdr3_aa: CASSPGSQETQYF

clone_size: once
j_call: TRBJ1-2
d_call: TRBD1
v_call: TRBV18
cdr3_nt: TGTGCCAGCTCACCAAGAGGGGTGACAGGGGGCATCGATGGCTACACCTTC
cdr3_aa: CASSPRGVTGGIDGYTF

clone_size: few
j_call: TRBJ2-2
d_call: TRBD1
v_call: TRBV30
cdr3_nt: TGTGCCTGGAGAGTGACAGGGGGCACCGGGGAGCTGTTTTTT
cdr3_aa: CAWRVTGGTGELFF

clone_size: .
j_call: TRBJ2-5
d_call: .
v_call: TRBV19
cdr3_nt: TGTGCCAGTAGGCCGGGACATCAAGAGACCCAGTACTTC
cdr3_aa: CASRPGHQETQYF

clone_size: few
j_call: TRBJ1-2
d_call: TRBD1
v_call: TRBV7-2
cdr3_nt: TGTGCCAGCAGCGGGGACAGGAGCTATGGCTACACCTTC
cdr3_aa: CASSGDRSYGYTF

clone_size: .
j_call: TRBJ1-2
d_call: .
v_call: TRBV2
cdr3_nt: TGTGCCAGCAGGCCCCCCGGGTACGTTACGGGCTACACCTTC
cdr3_aa: CASRPPGYVTGYTF

clone_size: few
j_call: TRBJ2-3
d_call: .
v_call: TRBV2
cdr3_nt: TGTGCCAGCAGCAGTATTGGACTACCCACAGATACGCAGTATTTT
cdr3_aa: CASSSIGLPTDTQYF

clone_size: .
j_call: TRBJ2-2
d_call: .
v_call: TRBV30
cdr3_nt: TGTGCCTGGACCGACACCCCCGGCGGGGAGCTGTTTTTT
cdr3_aa: CAWTDTPGGELFF

clone_size: .
j_call: TRBJ2-1
d_call: TRBD1
v_call: TRBV9
cdr3_nt: TGTGCCAGCAGCACCCGACAGGGTGTGACCTACAATGAGCAGTTCTTC
cdr3_aa: CASSTRQGVTYNEQFF

clone_size: .
j_call: TRBJ2-7
d_call: .
v_call: TRBV28
cdr3_nt: TGTGCCAGCAGTTTGGAGGGGTCCCCGTACGAGCAGTACTTC
cdr3_aa: CASSLEGSPYEQYF